The TCR beta chain under discussion was sequenced for a study of blood T cell repertoires in COVID-19. Participants, about 18 to 95 years old, spanned about two dozen US areas. Self-reported history from a screening survey and questionnaire set each donor's cohort. Profiled with immunoSEQ multiplex PCR; TCRdb holds only in-frame clones, not every one. The table shows fewer than 450,000 clones, with about 90% occurring only once. The V end lost 0 bases, the J end lost 4 bases, and 10 bases lay between the germline ends. The germline V gene has CDR1 MNHEY and CDR2 SMNVEV (reference sequence). The CDR3 has 16 amino acids.

The gene calls are TRBV27 and TRBJ1-6, with D possibly being TRBD1 (6 bases). The TCR sequence derives from a man between 18 and 35 years old who had recovered from COVID-19. Sequenced: PBMCs or T cells enriched from blood (not recorded which). The CDR3 protein is CASSLSPDRYNSPLHF. The CDR3 bases are TGTGCCAGCAGTTTATCGCCTGACAGGTATAATTCACCCCTCCACTTT.